The clone carrying this TCR beta chain has only a few counts. Using immunoSEQ multiplex PCR, the repertoire was profiled, and TCRdb retains in-frame clones only, with some absent. The sample lists 210,000 or so clones; roughly 80% were seen once. This sample is drawn from a study of blood T cell repertoires in COVID-19. J lost 6 bases, V lost 6 bases, and 15 bases had no gene match. Germline V gives CDR1 SGHTA, CDR2 FQGNSA. CDR3 length equals 17 residues. This chain links TRBV7-2 with TRBJ1-1; 11 bases are shared with TRBD1. Sequencing was carried out using peripheral blood. This clonotype was obtained from an elderly woman with acute or convalescent COVID-19. The CDR3 nucleotides read TGTGCCAGCAGACGGACAGGGGGCAGGGTGGGTGCTGCTGAAGCTTTCTTT. Its translation: CASRRTGGRVGAAEAFF. Supplemented by reference TRBV7-2 and TRBJ1-1, the full variable domain reads GAGVSQSPSNKVTEKGKDVELRCDPISGHTALYWYRQSLGQGLEFLIYFQGNSAPDKSGLPSDRFSAERTGGSVSTLTIQRTQQEDSAVYLCASRRTGGRVGAAEAFFGQGTRLTVV.